This T cell receptor (beta chain) was found in a study of CD8 T cells in ankylosing spondylitis. Study-wide findings and caveats: Characteristic, it appeared, of ankylosing spondylitis blood was a TCR beta motif of about eight highly homologous variants.

TCRdb recomputed calls from the 5' RACE reads with MiXCR, one row per CDR3 protein. Of 750,000 to 850,000 distinct CDR3 sequences detected, 12% appear once; the ten largest clones hold less than 0.65%. J gave up 3 bases and V 6 bases, and 5 bases lay outside the gene matches. Germline lookup yields CDR1 DFQATT and CDR2 SNEGSKA (reference sequence). This CDR3 region has 13 residues. This clonotype was seen a few times. Its matching antigen is unknown. This chain links TRBV20-1 with TRBJ1-2, with 9 nucleotides matching TRBD1. Sequenced material: blood, either unsorted or a sorted T cell fraction (not recorded which). This sequence was found in a male donor with ankylosing spondylitis. The CDR3 nucleotides are TGCAGTGCCCAACAGGGGGCCTACTATGGCTACACCTTC. This codes for CSAQQGAYYGYTF.